This TCR beta chain came from a study of CD8 T cells in ankylosing spondylitis. MiXCR was run by TCRdb on the 5' RACE reads, yielding one entry per CDR3 protein. The data show roughly 38,000 distinct CDR3 sequences, roughly 3% seen once. Broader study findings: Matched synovial fluid from ankylosing spondylitis patients was reported to be enriched for disease-linked clones.

In its sample, this clonotype was seen many times. Antigen: not known. V lost 0 bases and J 6 bases, leaving 16 bases between the germline ends. Germline CDR1 SGDLS, CDR2 YYNGEE. This CDR3 region has 16 residues. The receptor comes from a male donor with ankylosing spondylitis or in good health (not recorded which). The rearrangement joins TRBV9 to TRBJ2-1, with D perhaps matching TRBD1 or TRBD2 (5 bases each). Sequenced sample: blood, either unsorted or a sorted T cell fraction (not recorded which). DNA for the CDR3: TGTGCCAGCAGCGTAGGAGGGGACCTGATGATCAATGAGCAGTTCTTC. Residues: CASSVGGDLMINEQFF.